This is a list of T cell receptor beta chains from one sample in a study of blood T cells in healthy people across ages. TCRdb used MiXCR to reprocess the 5' RACE reads, holding one entry per CDR3 protein. The repertoire holds 1.5 million to 2 million distinct CDR3 sequences, with around 50% as singletons. The sequenced sample was blood. The receptors derive from a middle-aged woman in good health. The CDR3 runs from the conserved cysteine through the conserved F or W. D genes are given only for firm matches. Rows give clone size only sometimes, using once, few, many, or a class for an expanded clone.

many	.	TRBJ2-5	13	TRBV18	CASSPRGEETQYF	TGTGCCAGCAGTCCGAGGGGGGAAGAGACCCAGTACTTC
many	.	TRBJ2-1	14	TRBV29-1	CSVLERRGYNEQFF	TGCAGCGTTCTTGAGAGACGTGGCTACAATGAGCAGTTCTTC
.	TRBD1	TRBJ1-4	15	TRBV7-9	CASSLVSGGNEKLFF	TGTGCCAGCAGCTTAGTATCAGGGGGAAATGAAAAACTGTTTTTT
.	TRBD2	TRBJ2-1	18	TRBV11-2	CAGSLGFSGTRLYNEQFF	TGTGCCGGCAGCTTAGGATTCTCCGGGACTAGGCTCTACAATGAGCAGTTCTTC
.	TRBD1	TRBJ2-1	16	TRBV5-1	CASSPTGTGDHHEQFF	TGCGCCAGCAGCCCCACCGGGACAGGGGATCATCATGAGCAGTTCTTC
.	.	TRBJ1-4	11	TRBV20-1	CSAGSWEKLFF	TGCAGTGCTGGGAGCTGGGAAAAACTGTTTTTT
once	TRBD1	TRBJ2-5	15	TRBV6-6	CASSYPRTGTETQYF	TGTGCCAGCAGTTACCCGAGGACAGGGACGGAGACCCAGTACTTC
.	TRBD1	TRBJ1-6	21	TRBV6-1	CASSTILDRDRGSSYNSPLHF	TGTGCCAGCAGCACTATCCTAGACAGGGATAGGGGTAGCTCCTATAATTCACCCCTCCACTTT
few	.	TRBJ1-2	15	TRBV4-2	CASSPLDGGEEGYTF	TGTGCCAGCAGCCCCCTCGACGGCGGGGAGGAAGGCTACACCTTC
.	.	TRBJ2-5	15	TRBV3-1	CASSQNSDRQETQYF	TGTGCCAGCAGCCAGAATTCAGACCGTCAAGAGACCCAGTACTTC
.	TRBD1	TRBJ1-6	16	TRBV5-1	CASRPGQVPVNSPLHF	TGCGCCAGCAGGCCGGGACAGGTCCCCGTAAATTCACCCCTCCACTTT
.	TRBD1	TRBJ2-6	18	TRBV2	CASTWGQGRKSGANVLTF	TGTGCCAGCACTTGGGGACAGGGTCGTAAGTCTGGGGCCAACGTCCTGACTTTC
.	TRBD2	TRBJ2-4	18	TRBV20-1	CSARVSGGGILAKNIQYF	TGCAGTGCTAGAGTTAGCGGGGGGGGGATACTAGCCAAAAACATTCAGTACTTC
.	.	TRBJ2-5	15	TRBV7-2	CASSPPTGPQETQYF	TGTGCCAGCAGCCCCCCGACGGGACCCCAAGAGACCCAGTACTTC
few	TRBD2	TRBJ2-1	16	TRBV6-6	CASRSGGAVLYNEQFF	TGTGCCAGCAGATCCGGGGGGGCTGTTTTATACAATGAGCAGTTCTTC
few	.	TRBJ1-1	16	TRBV20-1	CSARVIFGGRGTEAFF	TGCAGTGCTAGAGTCATCTTCGGGGGGCGCGGGACTGAAGCTTTCTTT
.	.	TRBJ2-7	14	TRBV20-1	CSARSPEGNYEQYF	TGCAGTGCTAGATCCCCGGAGGGTAACTACGAGCAGTACTTC
.	.	TRBJ2-7	15	TRBV12-3/TRBV12-4	CASSPAGPTPYEQYF	TGTGCCAGCAGCCCAGCAGGCCCGACCCCCTACGAGCAGTACTTC
.	TRBD2	TRBJ2-3	14	TRBV7-9	CANTPGLAADTQYF	TGTGCCAACACCCCGGGACTAGCTGCTGATACGCAGTATTTT
.	.	TRBJ1-6	14	TRBV28	CASSLEVSNSPLHF	TGTGCCAGCAGTTTAGAGGTCTCTAATTCACCCCTCCACTTT
.	.	TRBJ2-5	15	TRBV27	CASTRTRRLWETQYF	TGTGCCAGCACCAGAACCAGGCGCCTGTGGGAGACCCAGTACTTC
.	.	TRBJ2-7	15	TRBV5-1	CASSLAQGRGYERYF	TGCGCCAGCAGCTTGGCACAGGGACGAGGCTACGAGCGGTACTTC
many	.	TRBJ2-5	11	TRBV20-1	CSARDVETQYF	TGCAGTGCTAGAGATGTTGAGACCCAGTACTTC
.	.	TRBJ2-7	13	TRBV11-1	CAPGGTASYEQYF	TGTGCCCCCGGAGGGACAGCTTCCTACGAGCAGTACTTC
.	.	TRBJ1-2	12	TRBV20-1	CSAGVTGYGYTF	TGCAGTGCTGGAGTGACAGGCTATGGCTACACCTTC
once	TRBD1	TRBJ1-2	15	TRBV4-1	CASSQEVRGISGYTF	TGCGCCAGCAGCCAAGAAGTCAGGGGGATTAGTGGCTACACCTTC
few	.	TRBJ2-7	15	TRBV4-3	CASSQDAGSGNEQYF	TGCGCCAGCAGCCAAGATGCCGGGTCTGGGAACGAGCAGTACTTC
.	.	TRBJ1-2	17	TRBV3-1	CASSQEVGVRGNYGYTF	TGTGCCAGCAGCCAAGAGGTAGGGGTGAGAGGCAACTATGGCTACACCTTC
few	.	TRBJ1-2	15	TRBV28	CASSQGGQIQHGYTF	TGTGCCAGCAGTCAAGGGGGGCAGATTCAGCACGGCTACACCTTC
.	TRBD1	TRBJ2-7	12	TRBV5-1	CASSGDRDEQYF	TGCGCCAGCAGCGGGGACAGGGACGAGCAGTACTTC
.	.	TRBJ2-4	15	TRBV27	CASTSTELAKNIQYF	TGTGCCAGCACCTCGACTGAGCTAGCCAAAAACATTCAGTACTTC
few	TRBD1	TRBJ1-5	16	TRBV20-1	CSARERGDSVDQPQHF	TGCAGTGCTAGAGAGAGGGGGGACAGTGTCGATCAGCCCCAGCATTTT
.	.	TRBJ2-1	15	TRBV7-9	CASSPRTDRYNEQFF	TGTGCCAGCAGCCCTCGGACAGACAGATACAATGAGCAGTTCTTC
.	TRBD2	TRBJ2-3	15	TRBV3-1	CASRQLAGVRDTQYF	TGTGCCAGCAGGCAACTAGCGGGGGTTAGAGATACGCAGTATTTT
.	.	TRBJ2-5	14	TRBV7-2	CASSVEGRPETQYF	TGTGCCAGCAGCGTAGAAGGACGTCCGGAGACCCAGTACTTC
.	TRBD2	TRBJ2-3	16	TRBV27	CASSPLLSGTSVTQYF	TGTGCCAGCAGTCCCCTGCTTTCCGGGACTAGCGTCACGCAGTATTTT
few	.	TRBJ2-5	15	TRBV5-1	CASSIGVRVEETQYF	TGCGCCAGCAGCATCGGGGTCAGGGTGGAAGAGACCCAGTACTTC
few	.	TRBJ2-1	19	TRBV3-1	CASSQERGVGGALSNEQFF	TGTGCCAGCAGCCAAGAAAGGGGGGTGGGAGGGGCGCTTAGCAATGAGCAGTTCTTC
.	.	TRBJ2-5	15	TRBV9	CASSVAPDSTYGQYF	TGTGCCAGCAGCGTAGCACCGGACAGTACCTACGGGCAGTACTTC
.	.	TRBJ1-2	12	TRBV29-1	CSVEPTVYGYTF	TGCAGCGTTGAACCCACAGTATATGGCTACACCTTC
once	TRBD2	TRBJ2-1	16	TRBV10-3	CAISGAQTSGGDEQFF	TGTGCCATCAGTGGAGCTCAGACTAGCGGGGGGGATGAGCAGTTCTTC
.	.	TRBJ1-4	14	TRBV28	CASSLRGRAEKLFF	TGTGCCAGCAGTCTGCGGGGCAGGGCTGAAAAACTGTTTTTT
few	TRBD2	TRBJ2-3	17	TRBV4-2	CASSPKSSGGVSDTQYF	TGTGCCAGCAGCCCCAAATCTAGCGGGGGGGTCTCAGATACGCAGTATTTT
few	.	TRBJ2-1	14	TRBV5-1	CASSGDAPHNEQFF	TGCGCCAGCAGCGGGGACGCCCCTCACAATGAGCAGTTCTTC
.	.	TRBJ1-2	14	TRBV25-1	CASKSIGIVGGYTF	TGTGCCAGCAAGAGCATAGGCATAGTTGGCGGCTACACCTTC
.	.	TRBJ2-3	11	TRBV20-1	CSARWVATQYF	TGCAGTGCTAGATGGGTCGCTACGCAGTATTTT
.	.	TRBJ2-3	16	TRBV28	CASRDLRDTWVDTQYF	TGTGCCAGCAGAGACCTTCGAGACACTTGGGTTGATACGCAGTATTTT
.	.	TRBJ1-2	16	TRBV4-3	CASSQDMAGVNYGYTF	TGCGCCAGCAGCCAAGATATGGCAGGGGTGAACTATGGCTACACCTTC
.	.	TRBJ2-1	12	TRBV20-1	CSARSPGDEQFF	TGCAGTGCCCGGTCTCCCGGGGATGAGCAGTTCTTC
.	.	TRBJ1-2	13	TRBV6-1	CASEPTSNYGYTF	TGTGCCAGCGAGCCGACCTCGAACTATGGCTACACCTTC